Shown below are 25 T cell receptor beta chains from a single sample sequenced in a study of human T cells and chemical hapten exposure. Each CDR3 protein gets one entry after TCRdb re-called the RACE reads with MiXCR. The sample holds under 100,000 distinct CDR3 sequences, 10% to 12% seen once. Time point denoted: patch test 3, about 24 weeks after DPC sensitization. The treatment is: therapeutic diphenylcyclopropenone sensitization with weekly scalp DPC. The sample consisted of whole blood, taken in connection with sensitization to the hapten diphenylcyclopropenone (DPC). These TCRs come from a woman in her fifties or sixties with alopecia areata. Some clones in this sample may be carry-over from other donors' samples.

The V gene is TRBV20-1, the J gene TRBJ1-1, with TRBD1 as a possible D gene (5 bases). Trimming shortened V by 5 bases and J by 0 bases, and 7 bases separated the two germline ends. This CDR3 comprises 12 residues. The germline V gene encodes CDR1 DFQATT and CDR2 SNEGSKA (reference sequence). As DNA, the CDR3 is TGCAGTGCTGACAGCATGAACACTGAAGCTTTCTTT. Translating it yields CSADSMNTEAFF.

There are a few counts of this clonotype. V gene TRBV5-1 combines with J gene TRBJ2-1; 12 bases map to TRBD2. The CDR3 extends over 14 amino acids. Germline CDR1 is SGHRS and CDR2 is YFSETQ. Trimming at V came to 5 bases and at J to 7 bases, leaving 4 bases not matched to a gene. The CDR3 region has the DNA TGCGCCAGCAGATCCGGACTAGCGGGAAATGAGCAGTTCTTC. Residues: CASRSGLAGNEQFF. Full variable domain (missing parts from reference TRBV5-1 and TRBJ2-1): KAGVTQTPRYLIKTRGQQVTLSCSPISGHRSVSWYQQTPGQGLQFLFEYFSETQRNKGNFPGRFSGRQFSNSRSEMNVSTLELGDSALYLCASRSGLAGNEQFFGPGTRLTVL.

Only a few counts were recorded for this clonotype. CDR3 loop: CASSLQGSNQPQHF. In DNA, the CDR3 is TGTGCCAGCAGCCTGCAGGGGAGCAATCAGCCCCAGCATTTT. This chain uses TRBV6-2 or TRBV6-3 with TRBJ1-5; tentatively, D is TRBD1 (6 bases). CDR3 length: 14 residues. Germline V gene lookup returns CDR1 MNHEY and CDR2 SVGEGT. V dropped 6 bases and J dropped 1 base, with 10 bases sitting between them.

This clonotype showed up many times. V and J are TRBV9 and TRBJ2-3, with 12 bases aligning to TRBD2. CDR1 is SGDLS and CDR2 is YYNGEE in the germline V gene. The CDR3 is made up of 16 amino acids. The V and J ends lost 0 bases and 1 base, in that order; junction bases with no gene match: 0. In DNA form, the CDR3 reads TGTGCCAGCAGCGTAGGACTAGCGGGAGGCACAGATACGCAGTATTTT. Amino acids: CASSVGLAGGTDTQYF. Full variable domain (outside the CDR3, taken from reference TRBV9 and TRBJ2-3): DSGVTQTPKHLITATGQRVTLRCSPRSGDLSVYWYQQSLDQGLQFLIQYYNGEERAKGNILERFSAQQFPDLHSELNLSSLELGDSALYFCASSVGLAGGTDTQYFGPGTRLTVL.

This clonotype was counted ten times or more. This chain links TRBV7-6 with TRBJ2-5; no clear D. Germline lookup yields CDR1 SGHVS and CDR2 FNYEAQ. The V end was cut by 1 base, the J end by 1 base, with 7 bases between. This CDR3 region has 14 residues. CDR3: CASSLGPTQETQYF. The CDR3 DNA follows: TGTGCCAGCAGCTTAGGACCGACCCAAGAGACCCAGTACTTC.

The chain has TRBV27 and TRBJ2-7; TRBD1 matches 8 bases. The V gene's germline CDR1 is MNHEY and CDR2 SMNVEV (reference sequence). There are 15 residues in the CDR3. V lost 5 bases and J lost 0; bases outside the gene matches: 6. The CDR3 protein is CASSRLGQASYEQYF. The CDR3 DNA sequence: TGTGCCAGCAGTCGCCTGGGACAGGCCTCCTACGAGCAGTACTTC.

The V call is TRBV6-5, the J call TRBJ2-3; no firm D call. The germline gives CDR1 MNHEY, CDR2 SVGAGI. The CDR3 sequence is 16 residues long. The V and J ends lost 2 bases and 1 base respectively, with 13 bases between them. The CDR3 DNA is TGTGCCAGCAGTTACCAGGACCCCCGGGGCACAGATACGCAGTATTTT. It specifies CASSYQDPRGTDTQYF.

This clonotype appeared many times. The chain combines TRBV3-1 with TRBJ2-1, with 13 bases that match TRBD2. Germline V CDR1 and CDR2: LGHDT, YNNKEL (reference sequence). Trimming took 1 base from V and 10 from J; bases not matched to a gene: 10. This CDR3 is 17 amino acids long. The CDR3 reads CASSQGVRELAGGEQFF. DNA of the CDR3: TGTGCCAGCAGCCAAGGCGTTAGGGAACTAGCGGGAGGGGAGCAGTTCTTC.

At least ten counts were recorded for this clonotype. The V gene is TRBV11-2, the J gene TRBJ1-2; no definite D call. V lost 5 bases and J lost 7, with 14 bases in between. In germline, CDR1 is SGHAT, CDR2 FQNNGV. This CDR3 has 13 residues. The CDR3 region is CASSPNARLGYTF. The CDR3 DNA reads TGTGCCAGCAGCCCCAACGCTAGGCTTGGCTACACCTTC.

This clonotype has only a few counts. This chain connects TRBV7-6 to TRBJ2-2; 10 nucleotides align to TRBD2. From germline, CDR1 is SGHVS and CDR2 FNYEAQ. The CDR3 extends over 16 amino acids. The trim removed 1 base at V and 4 bases at J, leaving 3 bases unmatched. CDR3 residues: CASSLGTSGTTGELFF. The CDR3 bases are TGTGCCAGCAGCTTAGGCACTAGCGGGACCACCGGGGAGCTGTTTTTT.

V usage is TRBV28 and J usage is TRBJ1-5; D not certain. The germline V and J ends were trimmed by 6 bases and 3 bases, with 6 bases remaining between them. CDR1 and CDR2 from the germline V gene are MDHEN and SYDVKM. This CDR3 has 12 amino acids. The CDR3 loop reads CASRSSNQPQHF. In DNA form, the CDR3 reads TGTGCCAGCAGGTCTTCCAATCAGCCCCAGCATTTT. Drawing the rest from reference TRBV28 and TRBJ1-5, the complete variable domain is DVKVTQSSRYLVKRTGEKVFLECVQDMDHENMFWYRQDPGLGLRLIYFSYDVKMKEKGDIPEGYSVSREKKERFSLILESASTNQTSMYLCASRSSNQPQHFGDGTRLSIL.

CDR3 sequence: CASSIRDFGSYNEQFF. The CDR3 nucleotides are TGTGCCAGCAGTATCCGGGACTTCGGCTCCTACAATGAGCAGTTCTTC. This sequence joins TRBV6-1 and TRBJ2-1; tentative D call: TRBD2 (6 bases). Trimming shortened V by 5 bases and J by 0 bases, and 14 bases separated the two germline ends. This CDR3 contains 16 residues. Germline V gene lookup returns CDR1 MNHNS and CDR2 SASEGT.

V usage is TRBV11-1 and J usage is TRBJ2-2; 7 positions agree with TRBD1. V trimming: 3 bases; J trimming: 7 bases; junction bases outside the gene matches: 8. The CDR3 totals 15 residues. CDR1 and CDR2 (germline): SGHAT, FQDESV (reference sequence). The CDR3 is CASSFRQGKNGELFF. DNA of the CDR3: TGTGCCAGCAGCTTCAGACAGGGAAAGAACGGGGAGCTGTTTTTT.

This clonotype was counted many times. The rearrangement links TRBV7-8 to TRBJ2-5, with TRBD1 matching 11 bases. V lost 4 bases to trimming and J lost 4 bases; unmatched junction nucleotides: 8. Germline assignment: CDR1 SGHVS and CDR2 FQNEAQ. The CDR3 has 16 amino acids. The CDR3 DNA is TGTGCCAGCAGCTCTCGGACAGGGGGCGCCGGAGAGACCCAGTACTTC. Amino acids: CASSSRTGGAGETQYF.

This clonotype was recorded at least ten times. The V call is TRBV6-2 or TRBV6-3, the J call TRBJ2-7; D is uncertain. Germline V gene sequence: CDR1 MNHEY, CDR2 SVGEGT. V was pared by 5 bases and J by 2 bases, with 10 bases between. CDR3 length: 13 amino acids. CDR3: CASSPTTPYEQYF. The DNA for the CDR3 is TGTGCCAGCAGTCCCACGACTCCCTACGAGCAGTACTTC.

The CDR3 spells CASSLRRTPNSPLHF. CDR3 sequence (DNA): TGTGCCAGCAGCTTAAGACGGACCCCTAATTCACCCCTCCACTTT. The chain couples TRBV11-1 to TRBJ1-6; D remains unclear. This CDR3 spans 15 amino acids. In germline, CDR1 is SGHAT, CDR2 FQDESV (reference sequence). V dropped 2 bases and J dropped 6 bases, with 11 bases sitting between them.

The chain couples TRBV21-1 to TRBJ2-2. TRBV21-1 represents a pseudogene. CDR3 length equals 14 residues. CDR3 in DNA: TGTGCCAGCAGCAGGGCAGTTAACACCGGGGAGCTGTTTTTT. Translated, it gives CASSRAVNTGELFF.

The rearrangement uses TRBV5-1 and TRBJ2-7; the D is unclear. The V end lost 4 bases, the J end lost 3 bases, and 14 bases lay between the germline ends. This CDR3 is built from 14 residues. The V gene's germline CDR1 is SGHRS and CDR2 YFSETQ. CDR3 in amino acids: CASSPAGLSYEQYF. CDR3 coding DNA: TGCGCCAGCAGCCCCGCCGGGTTGAGCTACGAGCAGTACTTC.

The chain carries TRBV9 and TRBJ2-7, with D possibly matching TRBD1 (5 bases). Looked up from germline, CDR1 is SGDLS and CDR2 is YYNGEE. Trimming pared 0 bases from V and 2 bases from J, leaving 12 bases between. This CDR3 has 15 amino acids. The CDR3 here is CASSVAQGPPYEQYF. CDR3 DNA sequence: TGTGCCAGCAGCGTAGCCCAGGGCCCACCCTACGAGCAGTACTTC.

V usage is TRBV20-1 and J usage is TRBJ2-3, with D perhaps matching TRBD2 (7 bases). The germline gives CDR1 DFQATT, CDR2 SNEGSKA (reference sequence). This CDR3 spans 13 amino acids. V lost 7 bases and J lost 4, with 15 bases in between. CDR3 region: CSVTRGGADTQYF. For the CDR3, the DNA is TGCAGTGTTACGAGGGGGGGGGCAGATACGCAGTATTTT.

This clonotype turned up a few times. V is TRBV29-1 and J is TRBJ1-4, with 9 bases that match TRBD1. The trim removed 7 bases at V and 8 bases at J, leaving 5 bases unmatched. CDR1 and CDR2 (germline): SQVTM, ANQGSEA. The CDR3 has 12 amino acids. The CDR3 DNA reads TGCAGCGCCGGGACAGGGAGGGAAAAACTGTTTTTT. It is translated as CSAGTGREKLFF.

This clonotype was counted a few times. The rearrangement joins TRBV24-1 to TRBJ2-3, with D perhaps matching TRBD1 or TRBD2 (6 bases each). Germline assignment: CDR1 KGHDR and CDR2 SFDVKD. This CDR3 is built from 15 residues. Trimming removed 5 bases at V and 5 bases at J, with 16 bases between. CDR3 nucleotide sequence: TGTGCCACCAGTGGGGGGGCAGATTTCGGAGATACGCAGTATTTT. This codes for CATSGGADFGDTQYF.

This clonotype was seen many times. The rearrangement uses TRBV19 and TRBJ2-3; D not resolved. This CDR3 is 16 amino acids long. Trimming shortened V by 4 bases and J by 3 bases, and 17 bases separated the two germline ends. CDR1 is LNHDA and CDR2 is SQIVND in the germline V gene (reference sequence). The CDR3, as DNA: TGTGCCAGTAGTAACGGACCCCCGAGCCTGACAGATACGCAGTATTTT. This sequence encodes CASSNGPPSLTDTQYF.

The table lists this clonotype with many counts. The rearrangement joins TRBV5-1 to TRBJ2-7; possibly TRBD1 or TRBD2 for D (5 bases each). CDR1 and CDR2 (germline): SGHRS, YFSETQ. The CDR3 has 14 amino acids. V was trimmed by 4 bases and J by 0 bases, leaving 11 bases between them. CDR3 sequence (DNA): TGCGCCAGCAGCCGGGACGGTCCCTCCTACGAGCAGTACTTC. The encoded protein is CASSRDGPSYEQYF. Drawing the rest from reference TRBV5-1 and TRBJ2-7, the complete variable domain is KAGVTQTPRYLIKTRGQQVTLSCSPISGHRSVSWYQQTPGQGLQFLFEYFSETQRNKGNFPGRFSGRQFSNSRSEMNVSTLELGDSALYLCASSRDGPSYEQYFGPGTRLTVT.

The chain combines TRBV18 with TRBJ2-2, with D possibly being TRBD1 or TRBD2 (5 bases each). The CDR3 has 15 amino acids. V shed 1 base and J shed 6 bases, with 12 bases lying between them. Germline CDR1 and CDR2: KGHSH and LQKENI. DNA for the CDR3: TGTGCCAGCTCACCACGAACAGGCGGGCCCGGGGAGCTGTTTTTT. It codes for CASSPRTGGPGELFF.